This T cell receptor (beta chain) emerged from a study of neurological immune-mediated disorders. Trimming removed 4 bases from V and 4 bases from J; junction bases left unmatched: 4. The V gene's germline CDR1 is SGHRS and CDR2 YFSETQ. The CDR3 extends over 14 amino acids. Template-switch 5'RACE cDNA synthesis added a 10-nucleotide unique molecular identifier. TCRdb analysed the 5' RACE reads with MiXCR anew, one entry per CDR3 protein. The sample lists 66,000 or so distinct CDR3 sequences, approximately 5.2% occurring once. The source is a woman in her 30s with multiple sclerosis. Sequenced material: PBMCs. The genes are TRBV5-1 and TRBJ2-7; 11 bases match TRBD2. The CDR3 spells CASSTSGGVYEQYF. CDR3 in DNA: TGCGCCAGCAGCACTAGCGGGGGAGTATACGAGCAGTACTTC.